The rows below give T cell receptor beta chains drawn from one sample of a study of siplizumab effects on memory and regulatory T cells. Generated by immunoSEQ multiplex PCR, the TCRdb table keeps only in-frame clones and is missing some. The sample records roughly 92,000 clones, just under 95% being singletons. Sequenced sample: non-Treg CD4+ T cells sorted from blood. The receptors stem from a human donor in good health. Both conserved end residues are part of each CDR3. The D gene is left open where the match is weak. Clone size appears in some rows only: once, few, many, or a class for an expanded clone.

TRBD1	TRBV30	-	TRBJ1-2	TGTGCCTGGAGTGAATCGACAGGGGGTGGCTACACCTTC	CAWSESTGGGYTF
-	TRBV5-1	-	TRBJ2-2	TGCGCCAGCAGCAAGGACCCACCCGGGGAGCTGTTTTTT	CASSKDPPGELFF
TRBD2	TRBV5-1	once	TRBJ2-7	TGCGCCAGCAGCTTTTTAGGGAGGGGTAACGAGCAGTACTTC	CASSFLGRGNEQYF
-	TRBV15	once	TRBJ2-3	TGTGCCACCAGCAGAGATGTAGGCTACACAGATACGCAGTATTTT	CATSRDVGYTDTQYF
TRBD1	TRBV6-5	-	TRBJ1-5	TGTGCCAGCAGTAGAGACAGGGGGTTAAATCAGCCCCAGCATTTT	CASSRDRGLNQPQHF
-	TRBV28	once	TRBJ2-7	TGTGCCAGCAGTTCAACGGGGTCCGTGGCGGCGCAGTACTTC	CASSSTGSVAAQYF
TRBD2	TRBV25-1	-	TRBJ2-5	TGTGCCAGCAGTTCGGGTAGCGGGAGGGCCGTCGAGACCCAGTACTTC	CASSSGSGRAVETQYF
TRBD2	TRBV20-1	few	TRBJ2-1	TGCAGGGGGACTAGCGGGTCAGAGCAGTTCTTC	CRGTSGSEQFF
-	TRBV11-3	-	TRBJ2-2	TGTGCCAGCAGCTTGGAGAGTACCGGGGAGCTGTTTTTT	CASSLESTGELFF
-	TRBV5-1	-	TRBJ2-7	TGCGCCAGCAGCGCATCTCCGGTGAGCTCCTACGAGCAGTACTTC	CASSASPVSSYEQYF
-	TRBV19	-	TRBJ2-1	TGTGCCAGTAGTATCACCGAGGGCCTAGGTGTTGAGCAGTTCTTC	CASSITEGLGVEQFF
TRBD1	TRBV6-1	-	TRBJ2-7	TGTGCCAGCAGTCGGGACAGGGGGTACGAGCAGTACTTC	CASSRDRGYEQYF
TRBD1	TRBV7-9	-	TRBJ1-5	TGTGCCAGCAGCTTGGCAGGGGGGTTCAATCAGCCCCAGCATTTT	CASSLAGGFNQPQHF